The 13 T cell receptor beta chains below all came from one sample that was sequenced in a study of T cells in Graves' hyperthyroidism and ophthalmopathy. Researchers took RNA transcripts and amplified the TCR beta CDR3 regions from them. Using the HTBI primer set, a first-round RT-PCR was run on the TCR CDR3. Each CDR3 protein is one row after TCRdb ran MiXCR on the multiplex PCR reads. Of hundreds of thousands of distinct CDR3 sequences listed, roughly 14% are singletons. The sample comprised blood. All receptors derive from a young man with Graves' ophthalmopathy.

This clonotype was recorded many times. V is TRBV6-1 and J is TRBJ2-5, with TRBD1 matching 7 bases. Germline V gives CDR1 MNHNS, CDR2 SASEGT. With 5 bases clipped from V and 0 bases from J, the junction kept 6 bases outside the gene matches. CDR3 size: 15 residues. The CDR3 coding sequence is TGTGCCAGCAGTTCCTGGACAGGCTACCAAGAGACCCAGTACTTC. Its protein product is CASSSWTGYQETQYF.

This clonotype appeared many times. The rearrangement joins TRBV7-2 to TRBJ2-5, with D possibly being TRBD2 (6 bases). Germline-derived CDR1 and CDR2 are SGHTA and FQGNSA. CDR3 size: 14 residues. With 1 base removed from V and 5 bases from J, the gap between germline ends came to 11 bases. The CDR3 here is CASSLDQRVETQYF. CDR3 DNA sequence: TGTGCCAGCAGCTTAGATCAGCGGGTGGAGACCCAGTACTTC.

This chain connects TRBV2 to TRBJ2-2; 9 bases line up with TRBD1. J gave up 5 bases and V 1 base, and 5 bases lay outside the gene matches. This CDR3 spans 16 amino acids. Germline V gene data show CDR1 as SNHLY and CDR2 as FYNNEI. The CDR3 here is CASSEVGTGMTGELFF. The CDR3 nucleotides are TGTGCCAGCAGTGAAGTCGGGACAGGGATGACCGGGGAGCTGTTTTTT.

Concerning this clonotype: This may come from a read error, since a much larger clone is one base off. In DNA, the CDR3 is TGCGCCAGCAGCTTGGGACAGCCTTACAATGGGCAGTTCTTC. Its translation: CASSLGQPYNGQFF. The chain has TRBV5-1 and TRBJ2-1, with D maybe TRBD1 (5 bases). The germline V gene encodes CDR1 SGHRS and CDR2 YFSETQ. This CDR3 comprises 14 residues.

This chain's CDR3 is CASSTYMQGNQPQHF. In nucleotides, the CDR3 is TGTGCCAGTAGTACTTATATGCAGGGCAATCAGCCCCAGCATTTT. The V call is TRBV19, the J call TRBJ1-5; D unclear. Germline V gene lookup returns CDR1 LNHDA and CDR2 SQIVND (reference sequence). This CDR3 has 15 residues. V was clipped by 4 bases and J by 2 bases, with 12 bases between them.

This CDR3 reads CSARGGLAGGLTYEQYF. The CDR3 coding sequence is TGCAGTGCTAGAGGTGGACTAGCGGGGGGACTGACCTACGAGCAGTACTTC. J is TRBJ2-7 and V is TRBV20-1; 14 nucleotides match TRBD2. The CDR3 consists of 17 residues. Per the germline V gene, CDR1 is DFQATT and CDR2 is SNEGSKA (reference sequence). Losses at the gene ends were 1 base for V and 2 bases for J; bases not matched to a gene: 7.

Turning to this clonotype: The conserved phenylalanine or tryptophan is not found at the CDR3 terminus, so this likely reflects a read error. V usage is TRBV11-3 and J usage is TRBJ2-2; 7 bases agree with TRBD2. Germline CDR1 reads SGHNT; CDR2 reads YENEEA. The CDR3 has 17 residues. J gave up 5 bases and V 0 bases, and 9 bases lay outside the gene matches. The CDR3 DNA follows: TGTGCCAGCAGCTTAGAGAGGCTAGCGGTATCTACCGGGGAGCTGTTTTCT. This encodes CASSLERLAVSTGELFS.

The chain links TRBV5-1 to TRBJ2-6; tentatively, D is TRBD2 (7 bases). The ends were cut back, 0 bases at V and 0 bases at J, with 13 bases in the middle. The length of the CDR3 is 18 residues. Germline V gene data show CDR1 as SGHRS and CDR2 as YFSETQ. The CDR3 loop reads CASSLGRRGPSGANVLTF. For the CDR3, the DNA is TGCGCCAGCAGCTTGGGGCGGCGGGGGCCCTCTGGGGCCAACGTCCTGACTTTC.

This clonotype has at least ten counts. The chain uses TRBV18 and TRBJ1-2, with a weak D call TRBD1 (6 bases). Trimming stripped 3 bases from V and 1 base from J, with 12 bases between. The germline gives CDR1 KGHSH, CDR2 LQKENI. CDR3 length: 15 residues. The CDR3 here is CASSPEQGLNYGYTF. DNA for the CDR3: TGTGCCAGCTCACCTGAACAGGGTCTTAACTATGGCTACACCTTC.

In this sample, this clonotype turned up many times. V is TRBV18 and J is TRBJ2-5; weak D call: TRBD1 (6 bases). V shed 8 bases and J shed 4 bases, with 11 bases lying between them. Germline V gene sequence: CDR1 KGHSH, CDR2 LQKENI. This CDR3 region has 12 residues. CDR3 in DNA: TGTGCCAGCCAGGGGAGCGCAGAGACCCAGTACTTC. Its translation: CASQGSAETQYF.

The gene calls are TRBV19 and TRBJ2-1; the match to TRBD1 covers 7 bases. The junction had 23 bases not matched to a gene; V was cut back by 3 bases and J by 6 bases. Germline V gives CDR1 LNHDA, CDR2 SQIVND (reference sequence). The CDR3 contains 20 residues. The CDR3 DNA reads as TGTGCCAGTAGTATCGGTATGAGGGGGCTGGGGGAGAGGGCCCGCAATGAGCAGTTCTTC. The encoded protein is CASSIGMRGLGERARNEQFF. Drawing the rest from reference TRBV19 and TRBJ2-1, the complete variable domain is DGGITQSPKYLFRKEGQNVTLSCEQNLNHDAMYWYRQDPGQGLRLIYYSQIVNDFQKGDIAEGYSVSREKKESFPLTVTSAQKNPTAFYLCASSIGMRGLGERARNEQFFGPGTRLTVL.

At least ten counts were recorded for this clonotype. This chain joins TRBV11-2 and TRBJ2-7; TRBD2 is a possible D gene (5 bases). CDR1 SGHAT and CDR2 FQNNGV come from the germline V gene. The CDR3 consists of 15 residues. V lost 5 bases, J lost 3 bases, and 17 bases lay in between. The CDR3 region has the DNA TGTGCCAGCAGCCAGGACTTGGGCCCCTACTACGAGCAGTACTTC. It is translated as CASSQDLGPYYEQYF. Full variable domain (rest looked up from reference TRBV11-2 and TRBJ2-7): EAGVAQSPRYKIIEKRQSVAFWCNPISGHATLYWYQQILGQGPKLLIQFQNNGVVDDSQLPKDRFSAERLKGVDSTLKIQPAKLEDSAVYLCASSQDLGPYYEQYFGPGTRLTVT.

This clonotype was detected many times. J is TRBJ1-2 and V is TRBV6-1; 11 positions agree with TRBD1. This CDR3 is built from 15 residues. From germline, CDR1 is MNHNS and CDR2 SASEGT. V lost 7 bases to trimming and J lost 7 bases; unmatched junction nucleotides: 11. The CDR3 is CASNPGQGALRGYTF. CDR3 nucleotide sequence: TGTGCCAGCAACCCAGGACAGGGGGCACTTCGTGGCTACACCTTC.